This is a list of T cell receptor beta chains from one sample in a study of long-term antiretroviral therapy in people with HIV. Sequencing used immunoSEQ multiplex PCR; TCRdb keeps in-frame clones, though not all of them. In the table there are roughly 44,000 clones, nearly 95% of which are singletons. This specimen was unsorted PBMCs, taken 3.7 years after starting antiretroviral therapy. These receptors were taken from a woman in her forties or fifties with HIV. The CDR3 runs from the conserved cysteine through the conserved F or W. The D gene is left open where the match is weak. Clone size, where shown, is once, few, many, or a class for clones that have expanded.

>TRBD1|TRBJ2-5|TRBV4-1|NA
CASSQRGQGARETQYF
TGCGCCAGCAGCCAACGCGGACAGGGGGCGAGAGAGACCCAGTACTTC
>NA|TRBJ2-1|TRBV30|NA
CAWSVTGNRFF
TGTGCCTGGAGTGTAACTGGCAATCGGTTCTTC
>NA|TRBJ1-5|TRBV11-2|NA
CASSSAPGPQHF
TGTGCCAGCAGCTCAGCCCCAGGGCCCCAGCATTTT
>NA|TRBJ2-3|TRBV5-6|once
CASSRPRVTDTQYF
TGTGCCAGCAGCCGACCCCGAGTAACAGATACGCAGTATTTT
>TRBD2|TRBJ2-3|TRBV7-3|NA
CASSSLPGLATDTQYF
TGTGCCAGCAGCAGTCTCCCGGGACTAGCGACAGATACGCAGTATTTT
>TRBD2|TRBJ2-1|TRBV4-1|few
CASSQDLAGGPLNEQFF
TGCGCCAGCAGCCAAGATTTGGCGGGGGGGCCCCTCAATGAGCAGTTCTTC
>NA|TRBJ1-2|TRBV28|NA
CASSSSGIGYTF
TGTGCCAGCAGTTCATCAGGGATTGGCTACACCTTC
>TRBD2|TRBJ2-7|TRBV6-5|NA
CASSYSAGGESYEQYF
TGTGCCAGCAGTTACTCGGCGGGGGGAGAGTCCTACGAGCAGTACTTC
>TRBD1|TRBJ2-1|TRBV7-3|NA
CASGGTGGYNEQFF
TGTGCCAGCGGAGGGACAGGGGGCTACAATGAGCAGTTCTTC
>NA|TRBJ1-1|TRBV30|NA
CAWSQVGVEAFF
TGTGCCTGGAGTCAAGTCGGGGTTGAAGCTTTCTTT
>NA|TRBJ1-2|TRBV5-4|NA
CASSMEGGVYGYTF
TGTGCCAGCAGCATGGAGGGTGGAGTCTATGGCTACACCTTC